The 25 T cell receptor beta chains in this list originate from one sample, sequenced in a study of beta chain features in type 1 diabetes. Expressed TCRB transcripts were sequenced because the isolated RNA had all been reverse transcribed beforehand. Generated by immunoSEQ multiplex PCR, the TCRdb table keeps only in-frame clones and is missing some. The table includes 450,000 or so clones, 9.5% to 12% detected once. Sample: naive CD4+ T cells from blood. The receptors come from a young woman in good health.

There are a few counts of this clone. The CDR3 is CASSLGQGVNTEAFF. CDR3 in DNA: TGTGCCAGCAGCTTAGGGCAGGGGGTGAACACTGAAGCTTTCTTT. The V and J genes are TRBV7-9 and TRBJ1-1, with 7 bases fitting TRBD1. V was clipped by 1 base and J by 0 bases; unmatched bases: 2. There are 15 residues in the CDR3. The germline gives CDR1 SEHNR, CDR2 FQNEAQ (reference sequence).

This clone was seen more than once but under ten times. This chain connects TRBV5-4 to TRBJ2-2; 14 positions match TRBD2. This CDR3 is built from 18 residues. The V segment lost 7 bases and the J segment 6 bases; nucleotides outside the gene matches: 14. Looked up from germline, CDR1 is SGHNT and CDR2 is YYREEE (reference sequence). CDR3 protein: CASGPGTSGSWGAGELFF. DNA for the CDR3: TGTGCCAGCGGCCCCGGGACTAGCGGGAGTTGGGGCGCCGGGGAGCTGTTTTTT.

The rearrangement uses TRBV4-3 and TRBJ1-1, with D perhaps TRBD1 (5 bases). V lost 3 bases to trimming and J lost 1 base, with 12 bases between them. Per germline, CDR1 LGHNA and CDR2 YSLEER. The CDR3 runs 15 residues. CDR3 nucleotide sequence: TGCGCCAGCAGCCACGAGGGACGGTGGAACACTGAAGCTTTCTTT. Protein product: CASSHEGRWNTEAFF.

The rearrangement uses TRBV18 and TRBJ2-5; perhaps TRBD2 as D (5 bases). Looked up from germline, CDR1 is KGHSH and CDR2 is LQKENI. V lost 3 bases and J lost 4, with 18 bases in between. The length of the CDR3 is 16 residues. In nucleotides, the CDR3 is TGTGCCAGCTCACCTGGGATCCGAGGGTCGCTAGAGACCCAGTACTTC. Its translation: CASSPGIRGSLETQYF.

The chain is built from TRBV7-2 and TRBJ2-7, with TRBD2 as a possible D gene (6 bases). Germline assignment: CDR1 SGHTA and CDR2 FQGNSA. V was cut by 2 bases and J by 4 bases, with 12 bases left in between. The CDR3 sequence is 14 residues long. The CDR3 sequence is CASSLSRDFYEQYF. Here the CDR3 DNA reads TGTGCCAGCAGCTTAAGCCGGGACTTTTACGAGCAGTACTTC. Full variable domain (missing parts from reference TRBV7-2 and TRBJ2-7): GAGVSQSPSNKVTEKGKDVELRCDPISGHTALYWYRQSLGQGLEFLIYFQGNSAPDKSGLPSDRFSAERTGGSVSTLTIQRTQQEDSAVYLCASSLSRDFYEQYFGPGTRLTVT.

The gene calls are TRBV27 and TRBJ1-6; the D gene is possibly TRBD1 (5 bases). CDR1 and CDR2 from the germline V gene are MNHEY and SMNVEV (reference sequence). V was shortened by 1 base and J by 17 bases, with 18 bases between the two germline ends. This CDR3 has 14 amino acids. The CDR3 reads CASSLLRGETRVHF. The CDR3 nucleotides read TGTGCCAGCAGTTTATTACGGGGGGAGACAAGGGTCCACTTT.

The chain is built from TRBV15 and TRBJ2-5, with 8 bases identical to TRBD1. The J segment lost 2 bases and the V segment lost 3 bases, leaving 5 bases of the junction unmatched. Germline V gene data show CDR1 as LNHNV and CDR2 as YYDKDF (reference sequence). CDR3 size: 15 residues. CDR3 nucleotide sequence: TGTGCCACCAGCAGTATGCGGGACAGGCAAGAGACCCAGTACTTC. Translated: CATSSMRDRQETQYF. The full variable domain, its missing parts supplied by reference TRBV15 and TRBJ2-5, is DAMVIQNPRYQVTQFGKPVTLSCSQTLNHNVMYWYQQKSSQAPKLLFHYYDKDFNNEADTPDNFQSRRPNTSFCFLDIRSPGLGDTAMYLCATSSMRDRQETQYFGPGTRLLVL.

The rearrangement uses TRBV7-2 and TRBJ2-2; no reliable D call. Germline V CDR1 and CDR2: SGHTA, FQGNSA. Trimming pared 0 bases from V and 5 bases from J, leaving 10 bases between. This CDR3 has 15 amino acids. The CDR3 sequence is CASSLARVGTGELFF. The DNA of the CDR3 is TGTGCCAGCAGCTTAGCTCGGGTCGGTACCGGGGAGCTGTTTTTT.

Here the CDR3 reads CASSFDVTGELFF. In DNA form, the CDR3 reads TGCGCCAGCAGCTTTGACGTCACCGGGGAGCTGTTTTTT. The genes are TRBV5-1 and TRBJ2-2, with D uncertain. The CDR3 runs 13 residues. Per the germline V gene, CDR1 is SGHRS and CDR2 is YFSETQ. Trimming took 2 bases from V and 4 from J, leaving 6 bases between them.

The chain joins TRBV9 to TRBJ2-6, with unresolved D. Germline V CDR1 and CDR2: SGDLS, YYNGEE. The CDR3 contains 17 residues. V lost 0 bases, J lost 1 base, and 11 bases lay in between. In DNA form, the CDR3 reads TGTGCCAGCAGCGTAGGGGTCGCGGTTTCTGGGGCCAACGTCCTGACTTTC. Translating it yields CASSVGVAVSGANVLTF.

The V call is TRBV18, the J call TRBJ2-1; either TRBD1 or TRBD2 may fit D (5 bases each). Trimming shortened V by 1 base and J by 4 bases, and 11 bases separated the two germline ends. CDR1 KGHSH and CDR2 LQKENI come from the germline V gene. The length of the CDR3 is 15 residues. CDR3 sequence: CASSPLGTSYNEQFF. In nucleotides, the CDR3 is TGTGCCAGCTCACCACTCGGGACCAGTTACAATGAGCAGTTCTTC.

V gene TRBV4-3 combines with J gene TRBJ2-2; either TRBD1 or TRBD2 may fit D (5 bases each). The CDR3 runs to 14 residues. The V gene's germline CDR1 is LGHNA and CDR2 YSLEER. Trimming cost V 0 bases and J 6 bases, with 8 bases left between them. CDR3 sequence reads: CASSQDTGPGELFF. CDR3 coding DNA: TGCGCCAGCAGCCAAGATACGGGGCCCGGGGAGCTGTTTTTT.

This clone was observed a handful of times. The rearrangement links TRBV12-5 to TRBJ1-1; no clear D gene. CDR1 and CDR2 (germline): LGHNT, FRNRAP. V lost 4 bases to trimming and J lost 11 bases, with 20 bases between them. This CDR3 has 14 residues. The CDR3 is CASGSQYLQNEAFF. For the CDR3, the DNA is TGTGCTAGTGGTTCACAATATCTACAGAATGAGGCTTTCTTT.

This clone was seen only a few times. The chain combines TRBV7-2 with TRBJ2-3, with 9 bases aligning to TRBD2. Trimming took 5 bases from V and 3 from J; bases not matched to a gene: 3. Per the germline V gene, CDR1 is SGHTA and CDR2 is FQGNSA. The CDR3 runs to 14 residues. Here the CDR3 reads CASSLSGRTDTQYF. CDR3 DNA: TGTGCCAGCAGCCTGAGCGGGAGGACAGATACGCAGTATTTT.

There are a few counts of this clone. The chain is built from TRBV7-9 and TRBJ2-2; no definite D call. This CDR3 has 14 residues. Germline V gene sequence: CDR1 SEHNR, CDR2 FQNEAQ (reference sequence). V lost 5 bases and J 2 bases, leaving 9 bases between the germline ends. The CDR3 DNA reads as TGTGCCAGCAGCCCAAAGGCTAACACCGGGGAGCTGTTTTTT. The encoded protein is CASSPKANTGELFF.

This clone showed up just a few times. The V call is TRBV7-9, the J call TRBJ2-5; D is undetermined. The germline V gene has CDR1 SEHNR and CDR2 FQNEAQ (reference sequence). This CDR3 comprises 15 residues. Trimming stripped 5 bases from V and 2 bases from J, with 15 bases between. The CDR3 region is CASSPPGQLQETQYF. The CDR3 DNA follows: TGTGCCAGCAGCCCCCCTGGGCAGCTACAAGAGACCCAGTACTTC.

This clone has more than one count but fewer than ten. The genes are TRBV2 and TRBJ2-5; 8 bases match TRBD2. Per germline, CDR1 SNHLY and CDR2 FYNNEI. Trimming at V came to 6 bases and at J to 4 bases, leaving 7 bases not matched to a gene. The CDR3 sequence is 14 residues long. In DNA, the CDR3 is TGTGCCAGCAGGGTCTCTAGCGGGCCAGAGACCCAGTACTTC. It codes for CASRVSSGPETQYF.

The chain combines TRBV18 with TRBJ2-3; no definite D call. This CDR3 contains 15 residues. V gave up 2 bases and J gave up 1 base, with 10 bases separating them. Germline lookup yields CDR1 KGHSH and CDR2 LQKENI. As DNA, the CDR3 is TGTGCCAGCTCACCATTAGGACGGCGCACAGATACGCAGTATTTT. Protein product: CASSPLGRRTDTQYF.

The J gene is TRBJ1-5, the V gene TRBV28, with D possibly TRBD1 on 5 matching bases. V lost 5 bases and J 2 bases, leaving 13 bases between the germline ends. The CDR3 contains 15 residues. Germline V gives CDR1 MDHEN, CDR2 SYDVKM. CDR3 sequence (DNA): TGTGCCAGCAGTCCGGGGGGTACGGGCAATCAGCCCCAGCATTTT. It yields the protein CASSPGGTGNQPQHF. Variable domain in full (rest from reference TRBV28 and TRBJ1-5): DVKVTQSSRYLVKRTGEKVFLECVQDMDHENMFWYRQDPGLGLRLIYFSYDVKMKEKGDIPEGYSVSREKKERFSLILESASTNQTSMYLCASSPGGTGNQPQHFGDGTRLSIL.

This clone was detected only a few times. The V call is TRBV30, the J call TRBJ2-7, with no clear D. The CDR3 spans 11 residues. Germline lookup yields CDR1 GTSNPN and CDR2 SVGIG (reference sequence). V shed 1 base and J shed 7 bases, with 8 bases lying between them. CDR3 amino acids: CAWSAIKEQYF. The CDR3 DNA reads TGTGCCTGGAGTGCCATCAAGGAGCAGTACTTC.

The chain is built from TRBV7-9 and TRBJ1-3, with D unclear. V lost 6 bases to trimming and J lost 4 bases, with 4 bases between them. Germline V gene lookup returns CDR1 SEHNR and CDR2 FQNEAQ (reference sequence). The CDR3 has 11 amino acids. The CDR3 nucleotides read TGTGCCAGCAGATCGGGAAACACCATATATTTT. This sequence encodes CASRSGNTIYF.

This clone showed up just a few times. The chain uses TRBV6-5 and TRBJ2-3, with TRBD2 matching 14 bases. This CDR3 comprises 15 residues. Losses at the gene ends were 8 bases for V and 1 base for J; bases not matched to a gene: 2. CDR1 and CDR2 from the germline V gene are MNHEY and SVGAGI. The DNA for the CDR3 is TGTGCCAGCCGGACTAGCGGGGGGCGCACAGATACGCAGTATTTT. Amino acid sequence: CASRTSGGRTDTQYF.

The genes are TRBV5-1 and TRBJ2-3; D could derive from TRBD1 or TRBD2 (5 bases each). V dropped 4 bases and J dropped 3 bases, with 18 bases sitting between them. Germline V gene lookup returns CDR1 SGHRS and CDR2 YFSETQ. This CDR3 region has 16 residues. The CDR3 DNA reads TGCGCCAGCAGCCGCGTTAGGGACGAACCGACAGATACGCAGTATTTT. Translated: CASSRVRDEPTDTQYF.

This chain uses TRBV28 with TRBJ1-2; D is unresolved. The length of the CDR3 is 13 residues. CDR1 and CDR2 (germline): MDHEN, SYDVKM. The germline V and J ends were trimmed by 5 bases and 0 bases, with 7 bases remaining between them. The CDR3 here is CASSRQANYGYTF. In DNA, the CDR3 is TGTGCCAGCAGTCGTCAAGCTAACTATGGCTACACCTTC.

V gene TRBV30 combines with J gene TRBJ1-1; the D is unclear. The germline V gene has CDR1 GTSNPN and CDR2 SVGIG (reference sequence). V lost 2 bases, J lost 0 bases, and 16 bases lay in between. The CDR3 is 16 amino acids. The CDR3 reads CAWSPLERAMNTEAFF. Written as DNA, the CDR3 is TGTGCCTGGAGTCCCCTTGAGAGAGCCATGAACACTGAAGCTTTCTTT.